What follows are 29 T cell receptor beta chains derived from one specimen sequenced in a study of T cells after yellow fever vaccination. TCRdb re-derived calls from the 5' RACE reads in MiXCR, one entry per CDR3 protein. Of approximately 58,000 distinct CDR3 sequences listed, around 6.2% are singletons. Sequenced here: PBMCs, either bulk or a sorted T-cell subset (CD4+, CD8+, memory, or dextramer-sorted; not recorded which), sampled on the day of the yellow fever booster vaccination. These receptors were collected from a man between 18 and 29 years old who received the YFV17D yellow fever vaccine.

The chain is built from TRBV30 and TRBJ1-2, with a tentative D call TRBD1 (6 bases). Germline V gene lookup returns CDR1 GTSNPN and CDR2 SVGIG (reference sequence). The V and J ends lost 0 bases and 2 bases respectively, with 13 bases between them. The CDR3 has 15 residues. CDR3 loop: CAWSVLGARNYGYTF. The CDR3 DNA reads TGTGCCTGGAGTGTACTGGGGGCGCGGAACTATGGCTACACCTTC.

This clonotype appeared many times. This chain connects TRBV7-3 to TRBJ1-1; D remains unclear. Germline CDR1 SGHTA, CDR2 FQGTGA. V was cut by 0 bases and J by 3 bases, with 8 bases left in between. The CDR3 sequence is 14 residues long. The CDR3 DNA sequence: TGTGCCAGCAGCTTAACAGGGTTGGACACTGAAGCTTTCTTT. Its protein product is CASSLTGLDTEAFF. Full variable domain (missing parts from reference TRBV7-3 and TRBJ1-1): GAGVSQTPSNKVTEKGKYVELRCDPISGHTALYWYRQSLGQGPEFLIYFQGTGAADDSGLPNDRFFAVRPEGSVSTLKIQRTERGDSAVYLCASSLTGLDTEAFFGQGTRLTVV.

This clonotype was counted ten times or more. The J gene is TRBJ2-7, the V gene TRBV7-9; perhaps D is TRBD1 or TRBD2 (5 bases each). Trimming took 5 bases from V and 4 from J, leaving 21 bases between them. Germline CDR1 is SEHNR and CDR2 is FQNEAQ (reference sequence). The CDR3 contains 16 residues. CDR3 nucleotides: TGTGCCAGCAGCCTGAGTGACGGGGCATTGGGATACGAGCAGTACTTC. Its protein is CASSLSDGALGYEQYF.

This clonotype came up once. The chain links TRBV6-2 or TRBV6-3 to TRBJ1-5; D is unresolved. The germline V gene has CDR1 MNHEY and CDR2 SVGEGT. With 6 bases removed from V and 1 base from J, the gap between germline ends came to 13 bases. The CDR3 is made up of 15 amino acids. CDR3 DNA: TGTGCCAGCAGACGGCAGAGAGAAAGCAATCAGCCCCAGCATTTT. It translates to CASRRQRESNQPQHF.

This clonotype was detected ten times or more. This chain joins TRBV10-3 and TRBJ1-1; D unresolved. This CDR3 is built from 12 residues. The V end lost 6 bases, the J end lost 1 base, and 6 bases lay between the germline ends. Per germline, CDR1 ENHRY and CDR2 SYGVKD. The CDR3 DNA is TGTGCCATCAGCGTAGAGAACACTGAAGCTTTCTTT. Encoded protein: CAISVENTEAFF.

This clonotype appeared a few times. The chain links TRBV7-2 to TRBJ1-5, with D tentatively TRBD1 (5 bases). The germline CDR1 and CDR2 sequences are SGHTA and FQGNSA. V was cut by 5 bases and J by 4 bases, with 18 bases left in between. This CDR3 contains 16 residues. CDR3 nucleotides: TGTGCCAGCAGCCCGGAGGTGGCAGGGATTAATCAGCCCCAGCATTTT. Its protein is CASSPEVAGINQPQHF.

This clonotype occurred many times. The V gene is TRBV10-3, the J gene TRBJ2-2; no definite D call. CDR1 and CDR2 (germline): ENHRY, SYGVKD. The CDR3 has 15 amino acids. V shed 8 bases and J shed 2 bases, with 15 bases lying between them. CDR3 DNA: TGTGCCATCCCTGGGCCAAAAATCAACACCGGGGAGCTGTTTTTT. Translated: CAIPGPKINTGELFF.

This clonotype has at least ten counts. V gene TRBV24-1 combines with J gene TRBJ2-2; 7 nucleotides agree with TRBD2. This CDR3 region has 16 residues. Germline V gene lookup returns CDR1 KGHDR and CDR2 SFDVKD. The ends lost 1 base at V and 4 bases at J; junction bases unmatched: 5. The CDR3 DNA sequence: TGTGCCACCAGTGATTTCGGGGGGATTGGCACCGGGGAGCTGTTTTTT. Protein: CATSDFGGIGTGELFF.

The table lists this clonotype with many counts. The J gene is TRBJ2-2, the V gene TRBV29-1; 7 bases match TRBD1. Germline V gene data show CDR1 as SQVTM and CDR2 as ANQGSEA. CDR3 length equals 14 residues. Trimming took 4 bases from V and 2 from J; bases not matched to a gene: 4. In DNA, the CDR3 is TGCAGCGTTGCCGGGACAGTTAACACCGGGGAGCTGTTTTTT. Translated: CSVAGTVNTGELFF.

The rearrangement links TRBV6-2 or TRBV6-3 to TRBJ2-6; no definite D call. Germline-derived CDR1 and CDR2 are MNHEY and SVGEGT. There are 20 residues in the CDR3. V was cut by 0 bases and J by 4 bases, with 22 bases left in between. CDR3 amino acids: CASSYSITRPGSGGANVLTF. CDR3 coding DNA: TGTGCCAGCAGTTACTCGATTACAAGGCCGGGTTCGGGCGGGGCCAACGTCCTGACTTTC.

This clonotype was counted a few times. This chain links TRBV12-3 or TRBV12-4 with TRBJ1-5, with 11 bases identical to TRBD1. The J segment lost 0 bases and the V segment lost 7 bases, leaving 11 bases of the junction unmatched. This CDR3 is built from 18 residues. The CDR3 nucleotides read TGTGCCAGCACCCGCGGACAGGGGGCCCTTTATAGCAATCAGCCCCAGCATTTT. Its protein product is CASTRGQGALYSNQPQHF.

The chain links TRBV5-4 to TRBJ2-7; 11 positions match TRBD1. The CDR3 sequence is 15 residues long. The V gene's germline CDR1 is SGHNT and CDR2 YYREEE (reference sequence). With 0 bases clipped from V and 4 bases from J, the junction kept 3 bases outside the gene matches. In DNA, the CDR3 is TGTGCCAGCAGCTTGGGGGGACAGGGGGAATACGAGCAGTACTTC. It encodes CASSLGGQGEYEQYF.

This clonotype was seen ten or more times. The V call is TRBV7-9, the J call TRBJ1-6; TRBD1 might be the D (5 bases). V was cut by 5 bases and J by 12 bases, with 20 bases left in between. This CDR3 has 15 amino acids. Looked up from germline, CDR1 is SEHNR and CDR2 is FQNEAQ (reference sequence). Here the CDR3 reads CASSPTQGVNRPLHF. The CDR3 nucleotides are TGTGCCAGCAGCCCCACGCAGGGAGTTAATAGACCCCTCCACTTT.

This clonotype was seen repeatedly, ten times or more. CDR3 bases: TGCGCCAGCAGCCAAGGTTTGGGGAACACTGAAGCTTTCTTT. It is translated as CASSQGLGNTEAFF. V gene TRBV4-3 combines with J gene TRBJ1-1; D gene ambiguous. V was trimmed by 1 base and J by 1 base, leaving 7 bases between them. The CDR3 loop spans 14 amino acids. Germline V gene lookup returns CDR1 LGHNA and CDR2 YSLEER.

The V gene is TRBV12-3 or TRBV12-4, the J gene TRBJ2-3; maybe TRBD1 (6 bases). Trimming pared 4 bases from V and 5 bases from J, leaving 10 bases between. The CDR3 loop spans 13 amino acids. The CDR3 region is CASSWTVLDTQYF. The CDR3 DNA reads TGTGCCAGCAGTTGGACAGTTTTAGATACGCAGTATTTT.

Turning to this clonotype: A much larger clonotype is one base distant, so this may be a read error. This chain joins TRBV5-6 and TRBJ2-7; a possible D gene is TRBD2 (7 bases). CDR3 length: 15 amino acids. The germline gives CDR1 SGHDT, CDR2 YYEEEE. CDR3 DNA: TGCGCCAGCAGCCGGCCGCGGGGGCGCAACGACGAGCAGTACTTC. It codes for CASSRPRGRNDEQYF.

V is TRBV24-1 and J is TRBJ2-5, with 8 bases lining up with TRBD2. The V gene end was trimmed by 0 bases and the J gene end by 3 bases; junction bases not matched to a gene: 2. The germline V gene encodes CDR1 KGHDR and CDR2 SFDVKD. The CDR3 has 15 residues. CDR3 loop: CATSDLTGGEETQYF. CDR3 in DNA: TGTGCCACCAGTGATTTGACCGGGGGGGAAGAGACCCAGTACTTC.

This clonotype was recorded a few times. V gene TRBV5-1 combines with J gene TRBJ1-1, with D maybe TRBD1 (6 bases). Trimming cost V 3 bases and J 4 bases, with 10 bases left between them. The CDR3 is 13 residues long. Germline V gene lookup returns CDR1 SGHRS and CDR2 YFSETQ. Here the CDR3 DNA reads TGCGCCAGCAGCTCCGGACAGAGCACTGAAGCTTTCTTT. This encodes CASSSGQSTEAFF.

This clonotype was detected ten times or more. The chain employs TRBV6-5 and TRBJ2-7; D is undetermined. CDR3 length: 11 amino acids. Germline V CDR1 and CDR2: MNHEY, SVGAGI. The V gene lost 4 bases and the J gene lost 2 bases, with 3 bases spanning the gap. CDR3 bases: TGTGCCAGCAGTTCCCCCTACGAGCAGTACTTC. The encoded protein is CASSSPYEQYF.

This clonotype showed up just a few times. This chain joins TRBV2 and TRBJ2-1; weak D call: TRBD2 (5 bases). CDR3 length equals 16 residues. V dropped 4 bases and J dropped 0 bases, with 13 bases sitting between them. Germline CDR1 reads SNHLY; CDR2 reads FYNNEI. The CDR3 coding sequence is TGTGCCAGCAGTGTCTGGCGGGTGAGCTCCTACAATGAGCAGTTCTTC. The encoded protein is CASSVWRVSSYNEQFF.

As concerns this clonotype: A much more abundant neighbour one base away suggests this may be a read error. This chain connects TRBV12-3 or TRBV12-4 to TRBJ2-7; D gene unclear. CDR3 length: 11 residues. The CDR3 DNA is TGTGCCAGCAGGGTAAACTACGAGCTGTACTTC. This gives the protein CASRVNYELYF.

There are many counts of this clonotype. This chain links TRBV7-9 with TRBJ2-5; 8 positions match TRBD2. Germline-derived CDR1 and CDR2 are SEHNR and FQNEAQ (reference sequence). The CDR3 is 16 amino acids. V dropped 5 bases and J dropped 4; count of bases not matched to a gene: 12. In DNA, the CDR3 is TGTGCCAGCAGCCCCACCGGGACTAGTCTTTCAGAGACCCAGTACTTC. This codes for CASSPTGTSLSETQYF.

The table lists this clonotype with many counts. The CDR3 here is CSALQGYEQYV. CDR3 DNA sequence: TGCAGTGCTCTACAGGGCTACGAGCAGTACGTC. The chain has TRBV20-1 and TRBJ2-7; possibly TRBD1 for D (6 bases). The germline gives CDR1 DFQATT, CDR2 SNEGSKA (reference sequence). The CDR3 totals 11 residues. V lost 5 bases and J 3 bases, leaving 8 bases between the germline ends.

This clonotype was observed a handful of times. The rearrangement links TRBV12-3 or TRBV12-4 to TRBJ2-2, with 10 bases identical to TRBD1. The junction had 2 bases not matched to a gene; V was cut back by 0 bases and J by 4 bases. The CDR3 is 16 amino acids. CDR3 sequence reads: CASSLADRGATGELFF. The CDR3 region has the DNA TGTGCCAGCAGTTTAGCGGACAGGGGGGCCACCGGGGAGCTGTTTTTT.

V usage is TRBV11-3 and J usage is TRBJ2-1, with 12 bases that match TRBD2. Germline V gene data show CDR1 as SGHNT and CDR2 as YENEEA. CDR3 length equals 14 residues. J was trimmed by 13 bases and V by 0 bases; bases with no gene match: 4. CDR3 residues: CASSLEASGGVQFF. The CDR3 DNA reads TGTGCCAGCAGCTTAGAGGCTAGCGGGGGGGTCCAGTTCTTC.

The V gene is TRBV28, the J gene TRBJ2-7, with D possibly TRBD1 on 6 matching bases. The CDR3 is 14 amino acids. The germline V gene has CDR1 MDHEN and CDR2 SYDVKM. V was shortened by 5 bases and J by 3 bases, with 14 bases between the two germline ends. The CDR3 DNA reads TGTGCCAGCAGTCTACCGGGACACAACTACGAGCAGTACTTC. Protein product: CASSLPGHNYEQYF.

This clonotype came up many times. The rearrangement uses TRBV7-8 and TRBJ2-7; D call uncertain. The CDR3 extends over 12 amino acids. V was shortened by 2 bases and J by 5 bases, with 7 bases between the two germline ends. Germline CDR1 and CDR2: SGHVS and FQNEAQ. The CDR3 nucleotides read TGTGCCAGCAGCTTATCTGCCCACGAGCAGTACTTC. It encodes CASSLSAHEQYF.

This clonotype showed up many times. The chain carries TRBV20-1 and TRBJ1-1; a possible D gene is TRBD1 (6 bases). Trimming cost V 6 bases and J 1 base, with 18 bases left between them. This CDR3 is 15 amino acids long. The germline CDR1 and CDR2 sequences are DFQATT and SNEGSKA (reference sequence). The CDR3 DNA reads TGCAGTGCCGAGTTTTCAGGGGAGGAGAACACTGAAGCTTTCTTT. It encodes CSAEFSGEENTEAFF.

The chain has TRBV7-2 and TRBJ2-2, with 8 nucleotides matching TRBD1. Germline V lookup: CDR1 SGHTA, CDR2 FQGNSA. This CDR3 comprises 14 residues. V was clipped by 5 bases and J by 4 bases; unmatched bases: 3. The CDR3 DNA follows: TGTGCCAGCAGCGAGACAGGGGCCACCGGGGAGCTGTTTTTT. It codes for CASSETGATGELFF.